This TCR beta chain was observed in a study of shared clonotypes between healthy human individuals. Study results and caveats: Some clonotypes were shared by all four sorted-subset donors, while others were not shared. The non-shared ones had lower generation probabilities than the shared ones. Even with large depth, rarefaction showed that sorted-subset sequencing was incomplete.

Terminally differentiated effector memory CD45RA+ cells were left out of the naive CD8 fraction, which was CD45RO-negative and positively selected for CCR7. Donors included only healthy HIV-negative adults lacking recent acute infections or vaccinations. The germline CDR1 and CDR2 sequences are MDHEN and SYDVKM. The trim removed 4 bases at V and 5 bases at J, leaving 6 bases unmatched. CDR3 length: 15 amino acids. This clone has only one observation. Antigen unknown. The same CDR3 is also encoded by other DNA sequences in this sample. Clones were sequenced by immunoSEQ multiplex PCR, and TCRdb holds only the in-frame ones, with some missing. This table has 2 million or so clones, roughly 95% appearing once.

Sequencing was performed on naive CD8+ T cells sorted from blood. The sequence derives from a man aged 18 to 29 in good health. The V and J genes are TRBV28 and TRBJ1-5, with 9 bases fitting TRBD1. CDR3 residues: CASSWDREGDQPQHF. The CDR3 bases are TGTGCCAGCAGTTGGGACAGGGAGGGGGATCAGCCCCAGCATTTT. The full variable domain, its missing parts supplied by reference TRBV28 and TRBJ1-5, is DVKVTQSSRYLVKRTGEKVFLECVQDMDHENMFWYRQDPGLGLRLIYFSYDVKMKEKGDIPEGYSVSREKKERFSLILESASTNQTSMYLCASSWDREGDQPQHFGDGTRLSIL.